A single sample gave rise to the 22 T cell receptor beta chains below, sequenced in a study of blood T cell repertoires in COVID-19. Libraries were prepared by immunoSEQ multiplex PCR; TCRdb keeps only in-frame clonotypes and omits some of them. The sample holds 210,000 or so clones, approximately 85% seen once. The sample comprised peripheral blood. The receptors stem from a woman in her 70s with active or convalescent COVID-19.

This chain links TRBV29-1 with TRBJ2-1; 9 nucleotides align to TRBD2. Per the germline V gene, CDR1 is SQVTM and CDR2 is ANQGSEA. V gave up 5 bases and J gave up 15 bases; unmatched junction bases: 14. The CDR3 runs 13 residues. The CDR3 here is CSVTGLALERRFF. In DNA, the CDR3 is TGCAGCGTTACAGGACTAGCGCTAGAAAGACGGTTCTTC.

This chain links TRBV24-1 with TRBJ2-4, with 7 bases that match TRBD1. The CDR3 loop spans 15 amino acids. The germline V gene has CDR1 KGHDR and CDR2 SFDVKD. V dropped 9 bases and J dropped 3; count of bases not matched to a gene: 10. The CDR3 sequence is CATWSPTGVKNIQYF. DNA for the CDR3: TGTGCCACCTGGTCCCCTACAGGGGTCAAAAACATTCAGTACTTC.

The chain has TRBV27 and TRBJ1-5; no clear D gene. Trimming shortened V by 6 bases and J by 1 base, and 13 bases separated the two germline ends. This CDR3 spans 15 amino acids. The germline V gene encodes CDR1 MNHEY and CDR2 SMNVEV (reference sequence). The CDR3 DNA reads as TGTGCCAGCAGCGAGGGCGGGTGGAGCAATCAGCCCCAGCATTTT. Translating it yields CASSEGGWSNQPQHF.

V and J are TRBV18 and TRBJ1-1, with D maybe TRBD1 (6 bases). Per germline, CDR1 KGHSH and CDR2 LQKENI. This CDR3 comprises 12 residues. The V end lost 4 bases, the J end lost 8 bases, and 11 bases lay between the germline ends. The CDR3 is CASSLRTEEAFF. The CDR3 coding sequence is TGTGCCAGCTCACTTCGGACAGAAGAAGCTTTCTTT.

The rearrangement uses TRBV7-2 and TRBJ2-7, with unresolved D. Germline V gene sequence: CDR1 SGHTA, CDR2 FQGNSA. The ends were cut back, 1 base at V and 4 bases at J, with 8 bases in the middle. The CDR3 consists of 13 residues. For the CDR3, the DNA is TGTGCCAGCAGCTTAGATGTACAGTACGAGCAGTACTTC. Translation gives CASSLDVQYEQYF.

The chain carries TRBV7-2 and TRBJ2-5, with 7 bases identical to TRBD2. Germline V CDR1 and CDR2: SGHTA, FQGNSA. With V trimmed by 5 bases and J by 5 bases, 14 bases remained unmatched. The CDR3 length is 16 residues. CDR3 DNA sequence: TGTGCCAGCAGCCATGGGGGGAGGGAGTCTGGGGAGACCCAGTACTTC. Translated: CASSHGGRESGETQYF.

The chain uses TRBV18 and TRBJ2-5, with TRBD1 matching 9 bases. After removal of 4 bases from V and 3 bases from J, the junction contained 3 bases not matched to a gene. The CDR3 has 14 residues. The germline CDR1 and CDR2 sequences are KGHSH and LQKENI. The CDR3 spells CASSLRTGEETQYF. The CDR3 coding sequence is TGTGCCAGCTCACTACGGACAGGGGAAGAGACCCAGTACTTC.

This chain connects TRBV6-1 to TRBJ2-7; a weak D match, TRBD2 (5 bases). This CDR3 spans 17 amino acids. V dropped 0 bases and J dropped 3 bases, with 18 bases sitting between them. Germline V gene data show CDR1 as MNHNS and CDR2 as SASEGT. CDR3 residues: CASSEAWEPPLYYEQYF. The CDR3 coding sequence is TGTGCCAGCAGTGAAGCTTGGGAGCCGCCACTCTACTACGAGCAGTACTTC.

This clone came up a few times. The CDR3 loop reads CASRPLRDRNNEQFF. CDR3 sequence (DNA): TGTGCCAGCAGACCACTCCGGGACAGGAACAATGAGCAGTTCTTC. The chain employs TRBV2 and TRBJ2-1, with 8 bases that match TRBD1. Losses at the gene ends were 6 bases for V and 5 bases for J; bases not matched to a gene: 9. Germline V CDR1 and CDR2: SNHLY, FYNNEI. This CDR3 has 15 residues.

This rearrangement joins TRBV15 to TRBJ1-2; D not resolved. From germline, CDR1 is LNHNV and CDR2 YYDKDF (reference sequence). This CDR3 spans 16 amino acids. V was pared by 0 bases and J by 3 bases, with 14 bases between. CDR3 nucleotides: TGTGCCACCAGCAGAGATCGGACGGGAACATACTATGGCTACACCTTC. Its protein is CATSRDRTGTYYGYTF.

The chain couples TRBV4-1 to TRBJ2-7; D might be TRBD1 (6 bases). Germline lookup yields CDR1 MGHRA and CDR2 YSYEKL. The length of the CDR3 is 15 residues. Trimming cost V 1 base and J 3 bases, with 13 bases left between them. The CDR3 is CASSQVGAGDYEQYF. In DNA form, the CDR3 reads TGCGCCAGCAGCCAAGTGGGCGCAGGGGACTACGAGCAGTACTTC.

The genes are TRBV19 and TRBJ1-4, with a tentative D call TRBD1 (6 bases). CDR3 size: 14 residues. Trimming stripped 9 bases from V and 0 bases from J, with 11 bases between. CDR1 and CDR2 from the germline V gene are LNHDA and SQIVND (reference sequence). This CDR3 is CARTGTPTNEKLFF. The CDR3 DNA reads as TGTGCCAGGACCGGGACACCAACTAATGAAAAACTGTTTTTT.

The chain couples TRBV6-5 to TRBJ1-1, with TRBD1 matching over 7 bases. After removal of 4 bases from V and 6 bases from J, the junction contained 14 bases not matched to a gene. Per the germline V gene, CDR1 is MNHEY and CDR2 is SVGAGI. The CDR3 is made up of 16 amino acids. In DNA, the CDR3 is TGTGCCAGCAGTTTAGACAGGGCCATATTCGGGGCTGAAGCTTTCTTT. Its protein is CASSLDRAIFGAEAFF.

V and J are TRBV24-1 and TRBJ2-3; 12 nucleotides align to TRBD1. CDR1 is KGHDR, CDR2 SFDVKD, per germline. The CDR3 extends over 17 amino acids. V was clipped by 4 bases and J by 3 bases; unmatched bases: 7. The CDR3, as DNA: TGTGCCACCAGTGAGCTGCCGGGACAGGGGGCAACAGATACGCAGTATTTT. This codes for CATSELPGQGATDTQYF.

The CDR3 DNA reads as TGCGCCAGCAGCTTGGAGGGACTAGCGGGAGTAGAGACCCAGTACTTC. Translated: CASSLEGLAGVETQYF. V is TRBV5-1 and J is TRBJ2-5; TRBD2 agrees at 14 bases. The CDR3 consists of 16 residues. With V trimmed by 0 bases and J by 4 bases, 2 bases remained unmatched. The V gene's germline CDR1 is SGHRS and CDR2 YFSETQ.

This sequence joins TRBV6-5 and TRBJ1-2; D is unresolved. With 2 bases removed from V and 5 bases from J, the gap between germline ends came to 9 bases. This CDR3 contains 13 residues. The germline V gene has CDR1 MNHEY and CDR2 SVGAGI. In DNA form, the CDR3 reads TGTGCCAGCAGTTACGCACTGTCTTATGGCTACACCTTC. Translating gives CASSYALSYGYTF.

V is TRBV7-3 and J is TRBJ2-2; TRBD1 agrees at 7 bases. The length of the CDR3 is 16 residues. Per the germline V gene, CDR1 is SGHTA and CDR2 is FQGTGA. Trimming removed 4 bases from V and 0 bases from J; junction bases left unmatched: 5. Here the CDR3 reads CASSSQGTANTGELFF. The CDR3 nucleotides are TGTGCCAGCAGCTCACAGGGGACAGCGAACACCGGGGAGCTGTTTTTT.

This clone has just a few counts. In DNA form, the CDR3 reads TGTGCCAGCAGCGTCCGGACAGGTCTTAGCACAGATACGCAGTATTTT. It yields the protein CASSVRTGLSTDTQYF. The genes are TRBV9 and TRBJ2-3; 7 bases are a match to TRBD1. Germline CDR1 reads SGDLS; CDR2 reads YYNGEE. V shed 2 bases, J shed 0 bases, and the junction held 6 bases outside the gene matches. The CDR3 consists of 16 residues.

This chain connects TRBV3-1 (or the pseudogene TRBV3-2) to TRBJ2-1; 9 bases agree with TRBD2. Germline trimming cut 4 bases from V and 6 bases from J; bases unmatched to any gene: 10. CDR1 is LGHDT and CDR2 is YNNKEL in the germline V gene (reference sequence). The CDR3 is 16 residues long. The CDR3 DNA sequence: TGTGCCAGCAGCCCTTTGGGTAGCGGGAGAGTCAATGAGCAGTTCTTC. Translating gives CASSPLGSGRVNEQFF.

The V call is TRBV5-1, the J call TRBJ1-4, with 9 bases lining up with TRBD1. The V gene end was trimmed by 4 bases and the J gene end by 5 bases; junction bases not matched to a gene: 9. The CDR3 runs 16 residues. Per the germline V gene, CDR1 is SGHRS and CDR2 is YFSETQ. The CDR3 loop reads CASSKGPGTGNEKLFF. The CDR3 DNA reads TGCGCCAGCAGCAAAGGACCCGGGACAGGGAATGAAAAACTGTTTTTT.

This rearrangement joins TRBV24-1 to TRBJ2-3; 14 nucleotides agree with TRBD2. Germline V gives CDR1 KGHDR, CDR2 SFDVKD. The CDR3 sequence is 13 residues long. With V trimmed by 4 bases and J by 14 bases, 4 bases remained unmatched. CDR3 DNA sequence: TGTGCCACCAGTGAAACGGGACTAGCGGGAGTGTATTTT. This codes for CATSETGLAGVYF.

This clone showed up just a few times. This chain joins TRBV24-1 and TRBJ1-5; 7 bases match TRBD1. The V and J ends lost 4 bases and 2 bases, in that order; junction bases with no gene match: 7. The CDR3 covers 16 residues. Germline assignment: CDR1 KGHDR and CDR2 SFDVKD. This CDR3 reads CATSDPTGEGNQPQHF. In DNA form, the CDR3 reads TGTGCCACCAGTGACCCCACAGGGGAAGGCAATCAGCCCCAGCATTTT.